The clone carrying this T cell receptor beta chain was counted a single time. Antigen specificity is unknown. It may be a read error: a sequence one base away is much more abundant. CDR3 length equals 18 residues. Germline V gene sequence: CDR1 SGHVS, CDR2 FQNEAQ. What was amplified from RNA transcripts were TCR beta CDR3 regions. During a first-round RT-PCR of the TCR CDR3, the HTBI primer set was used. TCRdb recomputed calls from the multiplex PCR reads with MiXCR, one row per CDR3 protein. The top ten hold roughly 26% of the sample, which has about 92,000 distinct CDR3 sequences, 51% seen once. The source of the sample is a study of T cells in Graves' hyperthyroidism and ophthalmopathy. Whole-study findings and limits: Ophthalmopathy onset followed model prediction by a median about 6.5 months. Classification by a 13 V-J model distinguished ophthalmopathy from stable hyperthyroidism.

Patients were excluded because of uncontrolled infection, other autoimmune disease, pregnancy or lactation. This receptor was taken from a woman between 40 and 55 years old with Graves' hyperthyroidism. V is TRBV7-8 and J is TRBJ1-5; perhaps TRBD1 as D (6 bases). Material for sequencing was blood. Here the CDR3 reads CAGSLPPGAAFSNQPQHF. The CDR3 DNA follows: TGTGCCGGCAGCTTACCCCCGGGGGCAGCCTTTAGCAATCAGCCCCAGCATTTT.